In this sample, the clone carrying this T cell receptor beta chain turned up once. The antigen is unknown. Only in-frame clones appear in the TCRdb table, and some are missing; sequencing was by immunoSEQ multiplex PCR. Of some 92,000 clones listed, roughly 89% are singletons. These data originate in a study of graft-versus-host responses after intestinal transplantation. The wider study: Following induction with anti-thymocyte globulin, all recipients were given tacrolimus and steroids for two to three years.

This CDR3 contains 15 residues. Per the germline V gene, CDR1 is SGDLS and CDR2 is YYNGEE. The V segment lost 0 bases and the J segment 4 bases; nucleotides outside the gene matches: 4. Notes on the study in general: Across patients carrying graft-donor T cell macrochimerism, allografts held high graft-versus-host to host-versus-graft clonal ratios.

The specimen was unstimulated CD4+ T cells sorted from spleen or lymph node cells, collected before intestinal transplant. The chain uses TRBV9 and TRBJ2-7, with 10 positions matching TRBD2. The origin of this receptor is a human donor who received an intestinal transplant. This chain's CDR3 is CASSVAPGLAYEQYF. CDR3 in DNA: TGTGCCAGCAGCGTAGCTCCGGGACTAGCGTACGAGCAGTACTTC.